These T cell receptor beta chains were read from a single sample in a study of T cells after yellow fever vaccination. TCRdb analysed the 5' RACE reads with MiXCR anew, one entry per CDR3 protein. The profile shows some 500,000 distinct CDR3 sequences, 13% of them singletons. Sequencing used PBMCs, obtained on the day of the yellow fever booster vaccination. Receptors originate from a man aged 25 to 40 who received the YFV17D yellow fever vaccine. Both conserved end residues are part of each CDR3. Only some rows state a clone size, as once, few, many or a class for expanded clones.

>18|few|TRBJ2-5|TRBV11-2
CASSLELAGGGSRETQYF
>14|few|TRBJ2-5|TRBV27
CASRRGQGQETQYF
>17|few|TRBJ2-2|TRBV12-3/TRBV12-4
CASSFPGTSANTGELFF
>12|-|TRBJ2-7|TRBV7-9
CASSPDWATLWF
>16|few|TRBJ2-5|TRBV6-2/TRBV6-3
CASSYFQGTYQETQYF
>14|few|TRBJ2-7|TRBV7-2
CASSLGTGFNEQYF
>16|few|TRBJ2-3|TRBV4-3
CASSRAGGGSADTQYF
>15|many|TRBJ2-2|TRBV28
CASRAGTGNTGELFF
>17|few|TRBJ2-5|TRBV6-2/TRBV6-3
CASSLRGSGAPKETQYF
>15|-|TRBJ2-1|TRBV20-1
CSARDTSGSMSEQFF
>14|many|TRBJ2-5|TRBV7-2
CASSKNRGGETQYF
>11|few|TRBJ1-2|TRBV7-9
CASSEAGTGTF
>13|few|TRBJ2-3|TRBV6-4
CASSRDRADTQYF
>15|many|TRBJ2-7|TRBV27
CASREAGRAAYEQYF
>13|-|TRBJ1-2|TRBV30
CAWSVGDIYGYTF
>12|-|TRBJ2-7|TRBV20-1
CSATTTSYEQYF
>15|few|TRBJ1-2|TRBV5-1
CASSPKDRGGIGYTF
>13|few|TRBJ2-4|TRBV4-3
CASSQERGNIQYF
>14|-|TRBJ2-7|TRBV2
CASSLDRNSYEQYF
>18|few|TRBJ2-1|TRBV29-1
CSVGTLLAGELSYNEQFF
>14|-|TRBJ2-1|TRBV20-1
CSARPRLGLNEQFF
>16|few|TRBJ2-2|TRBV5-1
CASSSSGTGFTGELFF
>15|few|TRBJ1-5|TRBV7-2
CASSANGGSMQPQHF
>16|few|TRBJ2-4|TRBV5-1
CASSLEGGLAKNIQYF
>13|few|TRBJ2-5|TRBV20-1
CSARGDLEETQYF
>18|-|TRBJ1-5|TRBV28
CASSFYGARARGDQPQHF
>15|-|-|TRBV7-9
CASSNNRGGAYEQFF